The sequence of this T cell receptor (beta chain) was determined in a study of T cell clones after liver transplantation. Study at large: Liver transplant recipients had immunosuppression withdrawal attempted within 2 years. Graft-donor-reactive sequences were compared with third-party-reactive TCRbeta sequences from pre-transplant mixed lymphocyte reactions. Until 12-24 months post-transplant, subjects got standard immunosuppression and no induction. General study findings and limits: Donor-reactive sequences fell more than third party-reactive ones, suggesting partial deletion.

The CDR3 totals 18 residues. Germline V lookup: CDR1 MDHEN, CDR2 SYDVKM. V lost 0 bases, J lost 4 bases, and 9 bases stayed unmatched. Concerning this clone itself: Antigen: not known.

Here immunoSEQ multiplex PCR was the method, and the copy in TCRdb shows in-frame clones only, minus some. The table has tens of thousands of clones, around four fifths seen once. V is TRBV28 and J is TRBJ2-1; 10 positions agree with TRBD2. The sequence came from a human patient who received a liver transplant. Some T cells may have originated in the graft donor. Sample: CD4+ T cells from blood, taken at the 22-month timepoint. The CDR3 DNA reads as TGTGCCAGCAGTTTATGGGGGCCTTCTAGCGGGAGTTACAATGAGCAGTTCTTC. It specifies CASSLWGPSSGSYNEQFF.